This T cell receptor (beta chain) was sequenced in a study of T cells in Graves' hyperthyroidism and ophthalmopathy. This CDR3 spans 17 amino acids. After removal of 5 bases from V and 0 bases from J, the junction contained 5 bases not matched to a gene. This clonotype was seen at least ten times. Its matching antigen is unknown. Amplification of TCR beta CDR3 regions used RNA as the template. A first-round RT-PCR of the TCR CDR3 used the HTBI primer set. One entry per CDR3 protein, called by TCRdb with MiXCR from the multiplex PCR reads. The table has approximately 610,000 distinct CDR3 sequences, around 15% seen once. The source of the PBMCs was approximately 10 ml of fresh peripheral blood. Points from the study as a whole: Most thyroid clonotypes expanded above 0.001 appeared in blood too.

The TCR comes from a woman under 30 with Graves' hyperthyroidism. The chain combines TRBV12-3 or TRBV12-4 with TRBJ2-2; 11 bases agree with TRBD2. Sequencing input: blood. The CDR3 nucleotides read TGTGCCAGCAGTCCTACTAGCGGGGGATCGAACACCGGGGAGCTGTTTTTT. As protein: CASSPTSGGSNTGELFF.